This T cell receptor (beta chain) originates from a study of blood T cell repertoires in COVID-19. Study details: Collection of acute and convalescent COVID-19 samples took place in the United States, Italy and Spain. T cells, B-cell-depleted T cells, or PBMCs supplied cDNA or gDNA.

Per the authors' pipeline: Researchers report that nucleated cell counts were estimated from reference gene primer amplification. Sequenced by immunoSEQ multiplex PCR; TCRdb stores in-frame clones only, minus some. The DNA was the basis for D and trimming; V, J and clone size are from that table. The table shows 75,000 or so clones, with roughly 80% occurring only once. V was clipped by 5 bases and J by 3 bases, with 14 bases between them. Per the germline V gene, CDR1 is SGHNT and CDR2 is YENEEA. The CDR3 loop spans 14 amino acids. The chain couples TRBV11-3 to TRBJ2-7; a possible D gene is TRBD1 (6 bases). The TCR was taken from an elderly woman with acute or convalescent COVID-19. Sequences were obtained from peripheral blood. For the CDR3, the DNA is TGTGCCAGCAGCCCTGACCAGGGGATCTACGAGCAGTACTTC. Protein product: CASSPDQGIYEQYF.